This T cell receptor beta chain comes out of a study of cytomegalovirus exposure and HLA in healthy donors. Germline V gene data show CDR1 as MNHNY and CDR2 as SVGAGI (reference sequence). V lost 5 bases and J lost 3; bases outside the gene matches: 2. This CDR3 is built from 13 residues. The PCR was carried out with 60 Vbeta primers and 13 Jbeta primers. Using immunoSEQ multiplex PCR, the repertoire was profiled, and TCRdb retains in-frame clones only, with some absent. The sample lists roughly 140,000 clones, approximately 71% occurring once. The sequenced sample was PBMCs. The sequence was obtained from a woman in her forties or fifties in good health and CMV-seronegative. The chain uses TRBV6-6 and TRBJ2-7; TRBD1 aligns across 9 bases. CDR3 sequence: CASSPTGGYEQYF. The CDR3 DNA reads TGTGCCAGCAGTCCGACAGGGGGCTACGAGCAGTACTTC.